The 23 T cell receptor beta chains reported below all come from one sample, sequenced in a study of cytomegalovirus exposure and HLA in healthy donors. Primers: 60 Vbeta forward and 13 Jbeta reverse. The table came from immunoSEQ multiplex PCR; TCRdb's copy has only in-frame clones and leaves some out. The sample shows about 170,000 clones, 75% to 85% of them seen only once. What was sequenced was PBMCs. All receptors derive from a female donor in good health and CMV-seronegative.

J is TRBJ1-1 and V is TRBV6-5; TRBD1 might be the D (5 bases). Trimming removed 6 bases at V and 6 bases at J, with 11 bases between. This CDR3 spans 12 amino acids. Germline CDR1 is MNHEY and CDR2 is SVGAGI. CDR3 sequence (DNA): TGTGCCAGCAGGGGATGGGGGGCTGAAGCTTTCTTT. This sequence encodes CASRGWGAEAFF.

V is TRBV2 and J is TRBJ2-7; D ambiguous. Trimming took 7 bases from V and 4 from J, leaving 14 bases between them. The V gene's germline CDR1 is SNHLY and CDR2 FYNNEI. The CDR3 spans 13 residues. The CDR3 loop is CASIRLTLYEQYF. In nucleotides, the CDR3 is TGTGCCAGCATACGGCTGACTCTGTACGAGCAGTACTTC.

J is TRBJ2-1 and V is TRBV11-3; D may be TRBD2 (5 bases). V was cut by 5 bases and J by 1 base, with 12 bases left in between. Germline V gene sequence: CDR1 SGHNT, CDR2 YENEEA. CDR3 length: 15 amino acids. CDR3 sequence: CASSPLLASYNEQFF. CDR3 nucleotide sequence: TGTGCCAGCAGCCCCCTGCTAGCTTCCTACAATGAGCAGTTCTTC.

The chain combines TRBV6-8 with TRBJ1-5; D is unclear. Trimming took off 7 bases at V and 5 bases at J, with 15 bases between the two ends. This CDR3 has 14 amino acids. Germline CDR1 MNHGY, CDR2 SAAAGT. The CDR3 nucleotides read TGTGCCAGCACTCCAGACATCGTCGATCAGCCCCAGCATTTT. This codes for CASTPDIVDQPQHF.

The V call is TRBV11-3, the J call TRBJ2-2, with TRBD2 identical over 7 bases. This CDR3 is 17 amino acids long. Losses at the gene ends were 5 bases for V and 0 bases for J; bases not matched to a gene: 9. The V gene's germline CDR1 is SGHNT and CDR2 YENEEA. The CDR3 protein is CASSPPPGLSNTGELFF. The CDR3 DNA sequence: TGTGCCAGCAGCCCACCTCCGGGACTATCGAACACCGGGGAGCTGTTTTTT.

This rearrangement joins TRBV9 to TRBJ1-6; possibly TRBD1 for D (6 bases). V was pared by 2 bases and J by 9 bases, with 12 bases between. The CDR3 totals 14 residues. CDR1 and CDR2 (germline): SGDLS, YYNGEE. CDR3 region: CASSVTGFTSPLHF. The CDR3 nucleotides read TGTGCCAGCAGCGTTACAGGGTTTACTTCACCCCTCCACTTT.

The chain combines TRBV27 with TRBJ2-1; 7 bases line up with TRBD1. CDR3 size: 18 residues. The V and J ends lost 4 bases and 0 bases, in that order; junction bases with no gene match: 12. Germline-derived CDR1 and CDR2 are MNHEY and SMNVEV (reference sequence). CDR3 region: CASSYKGLRGHSYNEQFF. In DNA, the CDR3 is TGTGCCAGCAGTTATAAGGGGCTAAGGGGGCACTCCTACAATGAGCAGTTCTTC.

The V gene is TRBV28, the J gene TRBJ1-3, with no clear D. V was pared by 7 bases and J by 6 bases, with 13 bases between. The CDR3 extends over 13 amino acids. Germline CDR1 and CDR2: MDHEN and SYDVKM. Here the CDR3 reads CASTSGSVNTIYF. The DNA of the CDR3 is TGTGCCAGCACGAGCGGTAGTGTAAACACCATATATTTT.

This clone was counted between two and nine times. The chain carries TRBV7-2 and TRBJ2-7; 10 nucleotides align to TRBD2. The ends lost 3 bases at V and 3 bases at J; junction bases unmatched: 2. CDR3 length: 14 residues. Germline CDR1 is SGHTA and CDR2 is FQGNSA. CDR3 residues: CASSFRLAGYEQYF. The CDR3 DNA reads TGTGCCAGCAGCTTCAGACTAGCGGGCTACGAGCAGTACTTC. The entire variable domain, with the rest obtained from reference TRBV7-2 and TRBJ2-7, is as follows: GAGVSQSPSNKVTEKGKDVELRCDPISGHTALYWYRQSLGQGLEFLIYFQGNSAPDKSGLPSDRFSAERTGGSVSTLTIQRTQQEDSAVYLCASSFRLAGYEQYFGPGTRLTVT.

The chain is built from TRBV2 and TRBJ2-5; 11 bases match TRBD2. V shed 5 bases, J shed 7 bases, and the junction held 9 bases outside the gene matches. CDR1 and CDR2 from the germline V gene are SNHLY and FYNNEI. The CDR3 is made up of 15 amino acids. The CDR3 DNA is TGTGCCAGCAGTTTGACTAGCGGGGCCTCGGGGACCCAGTACTTC. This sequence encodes CASSLTSGASGTQYF.

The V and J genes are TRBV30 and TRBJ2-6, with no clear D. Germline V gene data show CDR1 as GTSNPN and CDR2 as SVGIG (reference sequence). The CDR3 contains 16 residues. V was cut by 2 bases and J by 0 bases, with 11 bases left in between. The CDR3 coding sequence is TGTGCCTGGAGTCGACGGGTGTCCTCTGGGGCCAACGTCCTGACTTTC. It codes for CAWSRRVSSGANVLTF. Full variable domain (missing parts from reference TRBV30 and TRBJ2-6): SQTIHQWPATLVQPVGSPLSLECTVEGTSNPNLYWYRQAAGRGLQLLFYSVGIGQISSEVPQNLSASRPQDRQFILSSKKLLLSDSGFYLCAWSRRVSSGANVLTFGAGSRLTVL.

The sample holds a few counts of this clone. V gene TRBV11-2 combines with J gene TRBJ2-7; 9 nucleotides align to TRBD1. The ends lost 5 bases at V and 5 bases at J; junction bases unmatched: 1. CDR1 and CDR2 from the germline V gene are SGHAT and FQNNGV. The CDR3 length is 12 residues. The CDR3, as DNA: TGTGCCAGCAGCCACAGGGGGCACGAGCAGTACTTC. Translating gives CASSHRGHEQYF. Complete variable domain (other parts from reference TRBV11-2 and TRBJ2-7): EAGVAQSPRYKIIEKRQSVAFWCNPISGHATLYWYQQILGQGPKLLIQFQNNGVVDDSQLPKDRFSAERLKGVDSTLKIQPAKLEDSAVYLCASSHRGHEQYFGPGTRLTVT.

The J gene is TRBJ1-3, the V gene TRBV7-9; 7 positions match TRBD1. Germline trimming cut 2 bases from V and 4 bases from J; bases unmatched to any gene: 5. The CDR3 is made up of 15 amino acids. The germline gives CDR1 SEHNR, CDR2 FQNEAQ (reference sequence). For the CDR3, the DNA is TGTGCCAGCAGCTTAAACAGGGGCTACGGAAACACCATATATTTT. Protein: CASSLNRGYGNTIYF. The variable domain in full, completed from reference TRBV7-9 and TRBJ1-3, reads DTGVSQNPRHKITKRGQNVTFRCDPISEHNRLYWYRQTLGQGPEFLTYFQNEAQLEKSRLLSDRFSAERPKGSFSTLEIQRTEQGDSAMYLCASSLNRGYGNTIYFGEGSWLTVV.

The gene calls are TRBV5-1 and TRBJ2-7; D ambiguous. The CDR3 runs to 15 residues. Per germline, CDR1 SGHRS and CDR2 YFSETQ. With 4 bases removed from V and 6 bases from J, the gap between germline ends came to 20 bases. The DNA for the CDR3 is TGCGCCAGCAGCACATCAACCTCAGCGTTGGGCGAGCAGTACTTC. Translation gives CASSTSTSALGEQYF.

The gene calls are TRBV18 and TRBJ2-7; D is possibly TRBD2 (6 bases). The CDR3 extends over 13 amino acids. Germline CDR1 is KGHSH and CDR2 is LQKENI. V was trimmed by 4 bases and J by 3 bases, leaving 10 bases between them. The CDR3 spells CASSQGTLYEQYF. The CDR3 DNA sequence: TGTGCCAGCTCACAAGGGACTCTCTACGAGCAGTACTTC. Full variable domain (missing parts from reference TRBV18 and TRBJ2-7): NAGVMQNPRHLVRRRGQEARLRCSPMKGHSHVYWYRQLPEEGLKFMVYLQKENIIDESGMPKERFSAEFPKEGPSILRIQQVVRGDSAAYFCASSQGTLYEQYFGPGTRLTVT.

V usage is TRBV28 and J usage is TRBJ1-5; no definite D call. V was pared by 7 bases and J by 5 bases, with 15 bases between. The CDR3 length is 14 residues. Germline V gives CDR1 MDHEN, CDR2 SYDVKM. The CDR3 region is CASTLSGGHQPQHF. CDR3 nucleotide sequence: TGTGCCAGCACCCTATCAGGAGGGCATCAGCCCCAGCATTTT. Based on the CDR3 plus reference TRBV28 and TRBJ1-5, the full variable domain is DVKVTQSSRYLVKRTGEKVFLECVQDMDHENMFWYRQDPGLGLRLIYFSYDVKMKEKGDIPEGYSVSREKKERFSLILESASTNQTSMYLCASTLSGGHQPQHFGDGTRLSIL.

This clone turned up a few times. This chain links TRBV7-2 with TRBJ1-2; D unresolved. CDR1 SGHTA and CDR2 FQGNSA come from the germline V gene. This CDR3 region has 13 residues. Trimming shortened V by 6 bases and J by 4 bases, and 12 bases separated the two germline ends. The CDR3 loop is CASRSGSPYGYTF. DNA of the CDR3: TGTGCCAGCAGATCGGGAAGTCCCTATGGCTACACCTTC.

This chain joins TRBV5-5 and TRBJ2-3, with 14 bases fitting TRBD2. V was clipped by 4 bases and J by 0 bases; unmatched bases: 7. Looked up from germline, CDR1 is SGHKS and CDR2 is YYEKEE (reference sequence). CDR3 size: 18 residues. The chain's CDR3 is CASSLGLAGGYSTDTQYF. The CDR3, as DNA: TGTGCCAGCAGCCTAGGACTAGCGGGGGGATATAGCACAGATACGCAGTATTTT.

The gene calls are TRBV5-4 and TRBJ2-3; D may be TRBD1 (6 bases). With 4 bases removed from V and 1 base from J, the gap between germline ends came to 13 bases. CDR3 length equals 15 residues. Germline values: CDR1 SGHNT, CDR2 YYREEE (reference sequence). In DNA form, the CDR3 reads TGTGCCAGCAGCCCTCCGGGACAAGGCACAGATACGCAGTATTTT. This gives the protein CASSPPGQGTDTQYF. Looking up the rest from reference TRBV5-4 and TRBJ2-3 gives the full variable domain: ETGVTQSPTHLIKTRGQQVTLRCSSQSGHNTVSWYQQALGQGPQFIFQYYREEENGRGNFPPRFSGLQFPNYSSELNVNALELDDSALYLCASSPPGQGTDTQYFGPGTRLTVL.

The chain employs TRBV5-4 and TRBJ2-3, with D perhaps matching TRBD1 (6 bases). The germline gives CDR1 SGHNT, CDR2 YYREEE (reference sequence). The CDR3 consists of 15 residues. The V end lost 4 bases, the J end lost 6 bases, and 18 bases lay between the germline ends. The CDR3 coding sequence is TGTGCCAGCAGCGGGACCGGGACAAGCCGGGATACGCAGTATTTT. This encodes CASSGTGTSRDTQYF.

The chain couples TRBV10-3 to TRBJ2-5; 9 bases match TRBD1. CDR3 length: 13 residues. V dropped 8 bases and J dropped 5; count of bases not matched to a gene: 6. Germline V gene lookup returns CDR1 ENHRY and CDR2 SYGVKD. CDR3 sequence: CAISQGAGETQYF. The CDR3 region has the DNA TGTGCCATCTCACAGGGGGCGGGGGAGACCCAGTACTTC.

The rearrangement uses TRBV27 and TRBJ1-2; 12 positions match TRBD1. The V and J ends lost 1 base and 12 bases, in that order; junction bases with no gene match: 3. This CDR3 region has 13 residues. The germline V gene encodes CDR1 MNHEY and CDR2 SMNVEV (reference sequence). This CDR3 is CASSLYGTGGNTF. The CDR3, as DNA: TGTGCCAGCAGTTTATATGGGACAGGGGGCAACACCTTC.

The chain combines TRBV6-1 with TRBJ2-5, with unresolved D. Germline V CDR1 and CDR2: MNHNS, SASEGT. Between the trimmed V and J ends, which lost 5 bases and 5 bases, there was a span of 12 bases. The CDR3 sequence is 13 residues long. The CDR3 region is CASSSTGRETQYF. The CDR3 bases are TGTGCCAGCAGTTCTACGGGTCGGGAGACCCAGTACTTC.